The present TCR beta chain was sequenced within a study of blood T cell repertoires in COVID-19. Background on the study: Donors in the United States, Italy and Spain gave samples during acute or convalescent COVID-19.

Produced via immunoSEQ multiplex PCR; TCRdb's table is partial and in-frame only. The sample contains approximately 170,000 clones, approximately 81% of which appear only once. Cohort 3 donors were reported recovered after two negative PCRs, clearance, or symptom resolution. The V gene end was trimmed by 1 base and the J gene end by 4 bases; junction bases not matched to a gene: 4. Germline CDR1 reads KGHDR; CDR2 reads SFDVKD. This CDR3 contains 16 residues. The sequence came from a woman aged 45-60 years who had recovered from COVID-19. The rearrangement joins TRBV24-1 to TRBJ2-1; TRBD1 matches 9 bases. What was sequenced was PBMCs or T cells enriched from blood (not recorded which). CDR3 in amino acids: CATSDFGTGSYNEQFF. Written as DNA, the CDR3 is TGTGCCACCAGTGATTTCGGGACAGGGTCTTACAATGAGCAGTTCTTC.